These T cell receptor beta chains were read from a single sample in a study of OX40 agonist ivuxolimab in advanced cancers. Data came from immunoSEQ multiplex PCR; TCRdb stores just in-frame clones and leaves some out. The sample has fewer than 85,000 clones; 90% are singletons. Sequencing was performed on CD4+ or CD8+ T cells sorted from blood, taken in a trial of the OX40 agonist ivuxolimab. The receptors originated from an adult with an advanced solid tumor such as melanoma, head and neck, liver or kidney cancer. Both conserved end residues are part of each CDR3. A D gene is named only where the DNA matches it firmly. Clone size, where shown, is once, few, many, or a class for clones that have expanded.

J gene	CDR3 length	V gene	D gene	clone size	CDR3 DNA	CDR3 protein
TRBJ2-7	17	TRBV21-1	.	.	TGTGCCAGCAGCAGACCGGGACAGGGGGCGATAGCCTACGAGCAGTACTTC	CASSRPGQGAIAYEQYF
TRBJ2-1	17	TRBV7-8	TRBD2	once	TGTGCCAGCAGCCCGAGGACTAGCGGAAGGGCGAGCGGTGAGCAGTTCTTC	CASSPRTSGRASGEQFF
TRBJ2-3	13	TRBV5-8	.	.	TGTGCCAGCAGCCTACGGAGCACAGATACGCAGTATTTT	CASSLRSTDTQYF
TRBJ1-1	15	TRBV15	TRBD1	.	TGTGCCACCAGCAGAATACAGGGGGTGTACACTGAAGCTTTCTTT	CATSRIQGVYTEAFF
TRBJ2-1	15	TRBV6-1	TRBD1	few	TGTGCCAGCAGTGAGAGGACAGGTGGGGGCAATGAGCAGTTCTTC	CASSERTGGGNEQFF
TRBJ1-3	16	TRBV9	TRBD1	once	TGTGCCAGCAGCGTAGAGGGACAGGGATCTGGAAACACCATATATTTT	CASSVEGQGSGNTIYF
TRBJ2-6	17	TRBV2	TRBD1	.	TGTGCCAGCAGTGGGTACAGGGGGCGCACTGGGGCCAACGTCCTGACTTTC	CASSGYRGRTGANVLTF
TRBJ2-1	16	TRBV19	TRBD2	.	TGTGCCAGTAGTTCCCAGGGCGGGAGTCACTACAATGAGCAGTTCTTC	CASSSQGGSHYNEQFF
TRBJ1-2	13	TRBV5-1	.	.	TGCGCCAGCAGCTCGACAGGCTCCTATGGCTACACCTTC	CASSSTGSYGYTF
TRBJ1-2	16	TRBV13	TRBD1	.	TGTGCCAGCAGCGACCGGGACAGGGGGCCTAACTATGGCTACACCTTC	CASSDRDRGPNYGYTF
TRBJ1-2	13	TRBV2	TRBD1	.	TGTGCCAGCAGTGAAGGGACAGGGGGACGCTACACCTTC	CASSEGTGGRYTF
TRBJ2-5	13	TRBV11-1	.	.	TGTGCCAGCAGCTTCGGCCATCAAGAGACCCAGTACTTC	CASSFGHQETQYF